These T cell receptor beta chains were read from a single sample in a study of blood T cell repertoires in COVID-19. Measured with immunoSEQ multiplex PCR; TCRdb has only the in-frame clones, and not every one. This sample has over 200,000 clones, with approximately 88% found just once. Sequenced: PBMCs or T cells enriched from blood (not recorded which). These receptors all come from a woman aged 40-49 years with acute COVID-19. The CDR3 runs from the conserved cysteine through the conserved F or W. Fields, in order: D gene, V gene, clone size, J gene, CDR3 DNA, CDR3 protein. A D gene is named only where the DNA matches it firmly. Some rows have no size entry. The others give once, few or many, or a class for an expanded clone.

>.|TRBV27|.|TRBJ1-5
TGTGCCAGCAGTCAGACCGGGGGGGCTTCGGGTCAGCCCCAGCATTTT
CASSQTGGASGQPQHF
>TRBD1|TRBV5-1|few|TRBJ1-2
TGCGCCAGCAGACCTAGACAGGGAAGGGACTATGGCTACACCTTC
CASRPRQGRDYGYTF
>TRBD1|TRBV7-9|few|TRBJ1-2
TGTGCCAGCAGTAGACAGGGGGCGCCGGGCTACACCTTC
CASSRQGAPGYTF
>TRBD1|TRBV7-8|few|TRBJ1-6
TGTGCCAGCAGCTTGAGGACAGGGGTGGGTTCACCCCTCCACTTT
CASSLRTGVGSPLHF
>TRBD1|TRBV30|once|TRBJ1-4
TGTGCCTGGAGGCGGCAGGGGGTCGAAAAACTGTTTTTT
CAWRRQGVEKLFF
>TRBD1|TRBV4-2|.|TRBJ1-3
TGTGCCAGCAGCCAAGACGGGACAGGGGGCTCCCACTCTGGAAACACCATATATTTT
CASSQDGTGGSHSGNTIYF
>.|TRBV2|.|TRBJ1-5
TGTGCCAGCACACAGTATAGCAATCAGCCCCAGCATTTT
CASTQYSNQPQHF
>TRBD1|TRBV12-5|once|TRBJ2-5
TGTGCTAGTGGTTTGGTACCCGGGACAGGGCGAGAGACCCAGTACTTC
CASGLVPGTGRETQYF
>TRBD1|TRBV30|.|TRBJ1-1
TGTGCCAGGCAGACGACAGGGGGAAACACTGAAGCTTTCTTT
CARQTTGGNTEAFF
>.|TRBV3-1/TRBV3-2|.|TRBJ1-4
TGTGCCAGCAGCCAAGGAGTAGGGACTGGGAATGAAAAACTGTTTTTT
CASSQGVGTGNEKLFF
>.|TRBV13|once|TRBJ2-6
TGTGCCAGCAGCTTCGCACTAGCCCTGAGCTCTGGGGCCAACGTCCTGACTTTC
CASSFALALSSGANVLTF
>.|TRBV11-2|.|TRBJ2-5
TGTGCCAGCAGCCGTAGCCCCCAAGAGACCCAGTACTTC
CASSRSPQETQYF
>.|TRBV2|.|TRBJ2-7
TGTGCCAGCAAAAATTCCCGGGAAAACTACGAGCAGTACTTC
CASKNSRENYEQYF
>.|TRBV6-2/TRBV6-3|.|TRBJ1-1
TGTGCCAGCAGTAAGGACATCCCAATCAAGGTTTTCTTT
CASSKDIPIKVFF